The T cell receptor (beta chain) described here comes from a study of blood T cell repertoires in COVID-19. Looking at the study overall: The United States, Italy and Spain provided the acute and convalescent COVID-19 samples. The cDNA or gDNA used as material had been derived from T cells, B-cell-depleted T cells, or PBMCs.

This clone appeared a single time. J gave up 3 bases and V 3 bases, and 0 bases lay outside the gene matches. Germline V lookup: CDR1 KGHSY, CDR2 FQNENV. This CDR3 spans 13 amino acids. Authors' data handling: Amplification from reference gene primers served as the basis for estimated nucleated cell counts. Profiled with immunoSEQ multiplex PCR; TCRdb holds only in-frame clones, not every one. For V, J and clone size, that table is used; D and trimming come from the DNA. Here the sample spans about 380,000 clones, roughly 85% being singletons. The chain links TRBV16 to TRBJ1-2, with 8 bases identical to TRBD1. This TCR was sampled from a woman in her late teens or twenties with acute or convalescent COVID-19. Sample: peripheral blood. This CDR3 reads CASSQDRDYGYTF. The CDR3 DNA sequence: TGTGCCAGCAGCCAGGACAGGGACTATGGCTACACCTTC.